This T cell receptor beta chain was sequenced for a study of response to subunit inactivated influenza vaccine. The germline CDR1 and CDR2 sequences are MNHEY and SVGAGI. V lost 2 bases to trimming and J lost 7 bases; unmatched junction nucleotides: 11. The CDR3 is 17 amino acids. Details on this clonotype: What it binds is unknown.

TCRdb itself ran the RT-PCR reads through MiXCR, one entry per CDR3 protein. The table lists 540,000 or so distinct CDR3 sequences, roughly 13% of them singletons, with about 12% in the top ten. The study, taken as a whole, reports: The study's authors posited that every seasonal influenza vaccination enlists few new T cells.

Sequencing was performed on PBMCs from blood, taken about 40 days after vaccination. The chain carries TRBV6-5 and TRBJ2-1; 10 bases are shared with TRBD2. This receptor was identified in a man in his forties or fifties who received an inactivated influenza vaccine. CDR3: CASSYPPGSGRRNEQFF. The CDR3, as DNA: TGTGCCAGCAGTTACCCTCCGGGTAGCGGGAGGAGAAATGAGCAGTTCTTC.